This T cell receptor beta chain stems from a study of PD-L1 blockade in urothelial cancer. Study context: A median approximately 150,000 T cells were found in blood samples.

The authors spiked synthetic TCR analog templates into each PCR. TCRdb's copy holds only in-frame clones and misses some; the assay was immunoSEQ multiplex PCR. This sample carries under 100,000 clones, around 76% of them seen once, and the ten largest clones take more than 9%. This clone was counted once. The CDR3 covers 14 residues. Germline V gives CDR1 LNHDA, CDR2 SQIVND (reference sequence). V lost 7 bases, J lost 1 base, and 13 bases lay in between. The genes are TRBV19 and TRBJ1-1, with D possibly TRBD1 on 6 matching bases. The sequence was obtained from a man aged 65 to 85 with urothelial cancer. This specimen was PBMCs, taken around atezolizumab (anti-PD-L1) treatment. The chain's CDR3 is CASNSLRGNTEAFF. Here the CDR3 DNA reads TGTGCCAGTAACTCGCTCAGGGGGAACACTGAAGCTTTCTTT. Complete variable domain (other parts from reference TRBV19 and TRBJ1-1): DGGITQSPKYLFRKEGQNVTLSCEQNLNHDAMYWYRQDPGQGLRLIYYSQIVNDFQKGDIAEGYSVSREKKESFPLTVTSAQKNPTAFYLCASNSLRGNTEAFFGQGTRLTVV.